Below are 28 T cell receptor beta chains sequenced from a single sample in a study of blood T cell repertoires in COVID-19. Measured with immunoSEQ multiplex PCR; TCRdb has only the in-frame clones, and not every one. The sample has about 160,000 clones, approximately 85% seen once. Sequencing was done on a sample of peripheral blood. Receptor source: a woman aged 60-70 years with COVID-19, enrolled during active disease.

J is TRBJ1-2 and V is TRBV29-1, with TRBD1 matching over 8 bases. The CDR3 length is 11 residues. With V trimmed by 7 bases and J by 6 bases, 4 bases remained unmatched. Germline CDR1 reads SQVTM; CDR2 reads ANQGSEA. The CDR3 coding sequence is TGCAGCGCGGACAGGGTGAATGGCTACACCTTC. The encoded protein is CSADRVNGYTF.

This clone is a singleton in its sample. This chain links TRBV6-5 with TRBJ2-1; 7 positions match TRBD1. Germline assignment: CDR1 MNHEY and CDR2 SVGAGI. The CDR3 covers 15 residues. With V trimmed by 6 bases and J by 0 bases, 5 bases remained unmatched. The CDR3 is CASSRGQYSYNEQFF. The CDR3 bases are TGTGCCAGCAGCAGGGGACAGTACTCCTACAATGAGCAGTTCTTC.

Only a few counts were recorded for this clone. V usage is TRBV6-2 or TRBV6-3 and J usage is TRBJ1-2, with D possibly being TRBD1 (6 bases). V was pared by 5 bases and J by 8 bases, with 15 bases between. CDR1 MNHEY and CDR2 SVGEGT come from the germline V gene. The CDR3 contains 13 residues. The CDR3 region has the DNA TGTGCCAGCAGTCCGACCTGGACAGTCGGCTACACCTTC. This translates into CASSPTWTVGYTF.

The V and J genes are TRBV12-5 and TRBJ2-2, with D hard to call. Germline CDR1 and CDR2: LGHNT and FRNRAP. This CDR3 is 13 amino acids long. The V end lost 7 bases, the J end lost 2 bases, and 8 bases lay between the germline ends. CDR3 bases: TGTGCTAGTGCCCTGGGCAACACCGGGGAGCTGTTTTTT. Amino acids: CASALGNTGELFF.

The genes are TRBV13 and TRBJ2-5, with 7 positions matching TRBD2. Germline V gene data show CDR1 as PRHDT and CDR2 as FYEKMQ (reference sequence). There are 14 residues in the CDR3. V gave up 4 bases and J gave up 4 bases; unmatched junction bases: 6. The CDR3 DNA reads as TGTGCCAGCAGCTCCGAGCGGGAAGGAGAGACCCAGTACTTC. Its protein product is CASSSEREGETQYF. Full variable domain (rest looked up from reference TRBV13 and TRBJ2-5): AAGVIQSPRHLIKEKRETATLKCYPIPRHDTVYWYQQGPGQDPQFLISFYEKMQSDKGSIPDRFSAQQFSDYHSELNMSSLELGDSALYFCASSSEREGETQYFGPGTRLLVL.

The chain employs TRBV5-1 and TRBJ2-1; 8 nucleotides agree with TRBD2. V shed 0 bases and J 3 bases; nucleotides not matched to a gene: 5. The germline CDR1 and CDR2 sequences are SGHRS and YFSETQ. CDR3 size: 16 residues. CDR3 sequence (DNA): TGCGCCAGCAGCTTGGACGGGACTAGGGGCTACAATGAGCAGTTCTTC. This translates into CASSLDGTRGYNEQFF.

The chain uses TRBV28 and TRBJ2-3, with 7 nucleotides matching TRBD1. The V gene's germline CDR1 is MDHEN and CDR2 SYDVKM. V trimming: 5 bases; J trimming: 5 bases; junction bases outside the gene matches: 7. CDR3 length: 14 residues. CDR3: CASSTLTGIDTQYF. The CDR3 DNA is TGTGCCAGCAGTACTCTGACAGGGATAGATACGCAGTATTTT.

CDR3 in DNA: TGTGCCAGCAGCAATTTTGGCGGAAACACCGGGGAGCTGTTTTTT. Residues: CASSNFGGNTGELFF. V and J are TRBV5-4 and TRBJ2-2; D unresolved. The germline V gene encodes CDR1 SGHNT and CDR2 YYREEE (reference sequence). CDR3 length equals 15 residues. The ends were cut back, 4 bases at V and 2 bases at J, with 12 bases in the middle.

The rearrangement joins TRBV5-1 to TRBJ1-1, with 11 bases aligning to TRBD1. The trim removed 4 bases at V and 2 bases at J, leaving 7 bases unmatched. The germline CDR1 and CDR2 sequences are SGHRS and YFSETQ. The CDR3 has 16 residues. Here the CDR3 reads CASSRRTGGLNTEAFF. The DNA of the CDR3 is TGCGCCAGCAGCCGTAGGACAGGGGGCCTCAACACTGAAGCTTTCTTT.

The genes are TRBV4-1 and TRBJ2-7; 11 bases match TRBD2. The germline CDR1 and CDR2 sequences are MGHRA and YSYEKL. J was trimmed by 0 bases and V by 3 bases; bases with no gene match: 1. This CDR3 comprises 15 residues. The CDR3 reads CASSHGTSGSYEQYF. The CDR3, as DNA: TGCGCCAGCAGCCACGGGACTAGCGGCTCCTACGAGCAGTACTTC.

CDR3 amino acids: CATNRGSSGDDTQYF. In nucleotides, the CDR3 is TGTGCCACCAACCGGGGGTCTAGCGGGGACGATACGCAGTATTTT. This chain joins TRBV19 and TRBJ2-3; 9 nucleotides line up with TRBD2. Trimming at V came to 10 bases and at J to 6 bases, leaving 14 bases not matched to a gene. Per germline, CDR1 LNHDA and CDR2 SQIVND (reference sequence). This CDR3 spans 15 amino acids.

This clone was recorded only once. The V call is TRBV5-1, the J call TRBJ2-6; 8 bases align to TRBD1. The junction had 1 base not matched to a gene; V was cut back by 3 bases and J by 2 bases. CDR3 length: 15 residues. Germline loops: CDR1 SGHRS, CDR2 YFSETQ. DNA of the CDR3: TGCGCCAGCAGCTGGACAGGGACTGGGGCCAACGTCCTGACTTTC. Its translation is CASSWTGTGANVLTF.

J is TRBJ2-1 and V is TRBV27, with D possibly being TRBD2 (6 bases). V lost 4 bases, J lost 1 base, and 20 bases lay in between. This CDR3 region has 18 residues. CDR1 is MNHEY and CDR2 is SMNVEV in the germline V gene (reference sequence). The CDR3 bases are TGTGCCAGCAGTTCCCGGAGCTCGCGGGGCCGTTCCTACAATGAGCAGTTCTTC. It specifies CASSSRSSRGRSYNEQFF.

The genes are TRBV10-3 and TRBJ1-2; 9 bases align to TRBD1. V gave up 2 bases and J gave up 0 bases; unmatched junction bases: 10. From germline, CDR1 is ENHRY and CDR2 SYGVKD. The CDR3 consists of 18 residues. The CDR3 sequence: CAISEPGQGIRANYGYTF. The CDR3 nucleotides are TGTGCCATCAGTGAGCCGGGACAGGGAATTCGGGCTAACTATGGCTACACCTTC.

This clone was counted once. The V and J genes are TRBV2 and TRBJ2-7, with D perhaps matching TRBD2 (6 bases). The CDR3 totals 13 residues. The germline gives CDR1 SNHLY, CDR2 FYNNEI. Trimming removed 6 bases from V and 12 bases from J, with 21 bases in between. The CDR3 DNA reads TGTGCCAGCAGGTTCCTGGTGGGGGGTGATGGGTACGTC. It encodes CASRFLVGGDGYV.

The chain combines TRBV30 with TRBJ1-2; TRBD1 agrees at 9 bases. Germline assignment: CDR1 GTSNPN and CDR2 SVGIG (reference sequence). The CDR3 is 12 residues long. V dropped 8 bases and J dropped 4; count of bases not matched to a gene: 5. CDR3 amino acids: CALRTGVYGYTF. In DNA form, the CDR3 reads TGTGCCCTAAGGACAGGGGTCTATGGCTACACCTTC.

This clone was seen a single time. This chain connects TRBV12-3 or TRBV12-4 to TRBJ2-7; 7 bases match TRBD1. CDR3 length: 13 residues. V lost 3 bases to trimming and J lost 6 bases; unmatched junction nucleotides: 5. CDR3 in amino acids: CASSFSTGTEQYF. The CDR3 nucleotides read TGTGCCAGCAGTTTCTCGACAGGGACCGAGCAGTACTTC.

The chain uses TRBV19 and TRBJ1-1, with D uncertain. CDR1 LNHDA and CDR2 SQIVND come from the germline V gene (reference sequence). The CDR3 sequence is 13 residues long. V dropped 0 bases and J dropped 4 bases, with 6 bases sitting between them. Here the CDR3 reads CASSIDAGTEAFF. The CDR3, as DNA: TGTGCCAGTAGTATAGACGCGGGCACTGAAGCTTTCTTT.

The genes are TRBV29-1 and TRBJ2-3; unclear D gene. The CDR3 runs to 11 residues. V was cut by 3 bases and J by 2 bases, with 3 bases left in between. CDR1 is SQVTM and CDR2 is ANQGSEA in the germline V gene. CDR3 in amino acids: CSVDLTDTQYF. CDR3 DNA sequence: TGCAGCGTTGATCTCACAGATACGCAGTATTTT.

The chain is built from TRBV28 and TRBJ1-2; 8 bases line up with TRBD1. Germline assignment: CDR1 MDHEN and CDR2 SYDVKM. The CDR3 loop spans 15 amino acids. After removal of 4 bases from V and 5 bases from J, the junction contained 9 bases not matched to a gene. CDR3 DNA sequence: TGTGCCAGCAGTTCCCCAGGGGGACAGGCTTATGGCTACACCTTC. Residues: CASSSPGGQAYGYTF.

CDR3 protein: CASSLVSVASGDNEQFF. CDR3 nucleotides: TGTGCCAGCAGCTTAGTTTCTGTGGCTAGCGGGGACAATGAGCAGTTCTTC. This sequence joins TRBV7-6 and TRBJ2-1, with 9 bases aligning to TRBD2. Germline trimming cut 1 base from V and 5 bases from J; bases unmatched to any gene: 9. This CDR3 has 17 amino acids. Germline assignment: CDR1 SGHVS and CDR2 FNYEAQ. Based on the CDR3 plus reference TRBV7-6 and TRBJ2-1, the full variable domain is GAGVSQSPRYKVTKRGQDVALRCDPISGHVSLYWYRQALGQGPEFLTYFNYEAQQDKSGLPNDRFSAERPEGSISTLTIQRTEQRDSAMYRCASSLVSVASGDNEQFFGPGTRLTVL.

This rearrangement joins TRBV24-1 to TRBJ1-6, with a possible D match to TRBD1 (5 bases). This CDR3 is 15 amino acids long. The germline V and J ends were trimmed by 4 bases and 4 bases, with 10 bases remaining between them. Germline CDR1 KGHDR, CDR2 SFDVKD. CDR3 protein: CATSDSRQYNSPLHF. CDR3 in DNA: TGTGCCACCAGTGACTCACGACAGTATAATTCACCCCTCCACTTT.

This clone came up many times. This chain uses TRBV9 with TRBJ2-3, with 7 positions matching TRBD2. Germline CDR1 SGDLS, CDR2 YYNGEE. With 0 bases clipped from V and 3 bases from J, the junction kept 4 bases outside the gene matches. The CDR3 is 15 residues long. CDR3 residues: CASSVALARTDTQYF. CDR3 DNA sequence: TGTGCCAGCAGCGTAGCACTAGCGAGGACAGATACGCAGTATTTT.

CDR3 residues: CASSTQTGYYGYTF. In nucleotides, the CDR3 is TGTGCCAGCAGCACCCAGACAGGATACTATGGCTACACCTTC. This chain joins TRBV28 and TRBJ1-2, with TRBD1 as a possible D gene (6 bases). The V end lost 6 bases, the J end lost 3 bases, and 14 bases lay between the germline ends. CDR3 length: 14 amino acids. Germline lookup yields CDR1 MDHEN and CDR2 SYDVKM.

The chain links TRBV9 to TRBJ2-7; 9 nucleotides line up with TRBD2. V shed 0 bases, J shed 2 bases, and the junction held 0 bases outside the gene matches. Germline loops: CDR1 SGDLS, CDR2 YYNGEE. The CDR3 extends over 14 amino acids. In nucleotides, the CDR3 is TGTGCCAGCAGCGTAGTAGCGGGAGCCTACGAGCAGTACTTC. This codes for CASSVVAGAYEQYF.

This chain joins TRBV3-1 (or the pseudogene TRBV3-2) and TRBJ1-6; D remains ambiguous. V dropped 2 bases and J dropped 8 bases, with 7 bases sitting between them. CDR1 is LGHDT and CDR2 is YNNKEL in the germline V gene (reference sequence). The CDR3 contains 13 residues. The CDR3 region is CASSQNADSPLHF. For the CDR3, the DNA is TGTGCCAGCAGCCAAAATGCAGATTCACCCCTCCACTTT.

This chain connects TRBV10-1 to TRBJ2-3, with 12 bases lining up with TRBD1. The germline gives CDR1 WNHNN, CDR2 SYGVQD (reference sequence). The length of the CDR3 is 17 residues. The junction had 12 bases not matched to a gene; V was cut back by 9 bases and J by 2 bases. The CDR3 here is CASKIRDRGLFTDTQYF. The CDR3 nucleotides read TGCGCCAGTAAAATCCGGGACAGGGGGCTTTTCACAGATACGCAGTATTTT.

The V call is TRBV28, the J call TRBJ2-5; 9 nucleotides align to TRBD1. The germline V gene encodes CDR1 MDHEN and CDR2 SYDVKM. The V segment lost 2 bases and the J segment 5 bases; nucleotides outside the gene matches: 6. There are 15 residues in the CDR3. Written as DNA, the CDR3 is TGTGCCAGCAGTTTAACAGGGGGCGGTCAGGAGACCCAGTACTTC. Translated, it gives CASSLTGGGQETQYF.